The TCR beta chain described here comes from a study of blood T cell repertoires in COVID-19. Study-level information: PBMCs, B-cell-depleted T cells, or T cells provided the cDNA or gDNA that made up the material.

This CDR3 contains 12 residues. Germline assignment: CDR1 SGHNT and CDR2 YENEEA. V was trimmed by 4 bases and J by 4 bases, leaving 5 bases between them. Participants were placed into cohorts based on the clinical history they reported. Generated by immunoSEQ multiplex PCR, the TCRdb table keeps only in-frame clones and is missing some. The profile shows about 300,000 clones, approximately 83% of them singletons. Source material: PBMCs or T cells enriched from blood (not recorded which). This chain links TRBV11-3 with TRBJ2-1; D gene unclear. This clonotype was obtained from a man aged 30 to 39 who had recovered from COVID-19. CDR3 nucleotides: TGTGCCAGCAGCTCCCAATACAATGAGCAGTTCTTC. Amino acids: CASSSQYNEQFF.